This T cell receptor beta chain comes out of a study of vaccination and CD4 T cells after COVID-19. About the research overall: With a range of 35 to 161, the median interval from diagnosis to drawing post-COVID samples was roughly 91 days. Median time from second vaccine dose to sampling was about 77 days (14 to 241).

Germline lookup yields CDR1 MNHNS and CDR2 SASEGT. The CDR3 is made up of 15 amino acids. The V segment lost 6 bases and the J segment 10 bases; nucleotides outside the gene matches: 10. Cultured CD4+ T-cell DNA underwent Oncomine TCR Beta short-read sequencing. One entry per CDR3 protein results from TCRdb running MiXCR on the PCR reads. The data hold roughly 14,000 distinct CDR3 sequences, with 58% observed a single time. A note on this clonotype: Its antigen is not identified.

Regarding treatment: approximately nine-day PBMC culture with coronavirus spike peptide pools or control peptides (ViraFEST assay). On days 3 and 7, half the medium was swapped for fresh IL-2-containing medium. The sequence derives from a human donor who had recovered from COVID-19. The sequenced material came from CD4+ T cells from blood, cultured in vitro. The J gene is TRBJ1-6, the V gene TRBV6-1; 9 bases map to TRBD1. The CDR3 loop reads CASSPDRGWGSPLHF. In nucleotides, the CDR3 is TGTGCCAGCAGCCCCGACAGGGGGTGGGGATCACCCCTCCACTTT.